In this sample, the clone carrying this T cell receptor beta chain turned up a few times. Antigen unknown. This sample stems from a study of cytomegalovirus exposure and HLA in healthy donors. With 60 Vbeta and 13 Jbeta primers, the PCR was carried out. Clones were sequenced by immunoSEQ multiplex PCR, and TCRdb holds only the in-frame ones, with some missing. The table has under 200,000 clones, around four fifths seen once. The CDR3 has 14 amino acids. V dropped 4 bases and J dropped 1 base, with 9 bases sitting between them. CDR1 MDHEN and CDR2 SYDVKM come from the germline V gene. The study, taken as a whole, reports: According to an earlier analysis, most TCR beta V segments yielded productive rearrangements about 90% or about 30% of the time. It is likely that the observed cluster of highly shared sequence variants was a sequencing artifact. Some TCR beta chains (more than 150 of them) were listed as cytomegalovirus-associated. V- and J-gene trimming in TCR beta was tied to a missense DCLRE1C variant by an analysis performed later.

This sequence joins TRBV28 and TRBJ2-3; tentative D call: TRBD1 (5 bases). The sample was PBMCs. This clonotype was sampled from a woman in her 50s in good health and CMV-seronegative. The CDR3 DNA sequence: TGTGCCAGCAGTTCAGGACAACGCACAGATACGCAGTATTTT. Its protein product is CASSSGQRTDTQYF.